The 32 T cell receptor beta chains given below trace back to one sample, sequenced in a study of blood T cells in healthy people across ages. Primed by a sample-barcoded 5' primer and a J-beta primer mix, a second PCR proceeded for about 7 to 11 cycles. TCRdb itself ran the 5' RACE reads through MiXCR, one entry per CDR3 protein. The sample has approximately 900,000 distinct CDR3 sequences; around 48% are singletons. Sequencing used blood. These receptors all stem from a man in his thirties or forties in good health.

The J gene is TRBJ2-5, the V gene TRBV20-1, with D unclear. This CDR3 is built from 11 residues. V shed 3 bases and J shed 4 bases, with 6 bases lying between them. CDR1 and CDR2 from the germline V gene are DFQATT and SNEGSKA (reference sequence). The DNA for the CDR3 is TGCAGTGCTAGTTTAGCAGAGACCCAGTACTTC. Translating gives CSASLAETQYF.

This clonotype was seen a handful of times. A much larger clone differs from this one at a single base, so this may be a read error. The chain joins TRBV29-1 to TRBJ2-1; D gene ambiguous. With the DNA end fitting TRBJ2-7 better, the J assignment may be wrong. From germline, CDR1 is SQVTM and CDR2 ANQGSEA. This CDR3 has 11 amino acids. This CDR3 reads CSVVENNEQYF. The DNA for the CDR3 is TGCAGCGTTGTGGAGAACAATGAGCAGTACTTC.

The J gene is TRBJ2-7, the V gene TRBV28, with D uncertain. Trimming stripped 5 bases from V and 4 bases from J, with 9 bases between. The germline gives CDR1 MDHEN, CDR2 SYDVKM. CDR3 length equals 12 residues. CDR3 sequence reads: CASSPPKYEQYF. In DNA, the CDR3 is TGTGCCAGCAGTCCCCCCAAGTACGAGCAGTACTTC.

This chain connects TRBV7-2 to TRBJ2-1, with D tentatively TRBD2 (7 bases). Germline V CDR1 and CDR2: SGHTA, FQGNSA. V was clipped by 7 bases and J by 4 bases, with 17 bases between them. This CDR3 has 15 amino acids. CDR3 loop: CASNHGGGVYNEQFF. As DNA, the CDR3 is TGTGCCAGCAACCATGGAGGGGGGGTGTACAATGAGCAGTTCTTC.

This clonotype was seen more than once but under ten times. The chain recombines TRBV29-1 with TRBJ2-7; 8 bases are shared with TRBD1. V lost 6 bases and J lost 0; bases outside the gene matches: 13. The CDR3 contains 16 residues. Looked up from germline, CDR1 is SQVTM and CDR2 is ANQGSEA. The CDR3 spells CSVTGTGGPSSYEQYF. CDR3 DNA: TGCAGCGTAACCGGGACAGGTGGGCCCAGCTCCTACGAGCAGTACTTC.

The genes are TRBV2 and TRBJ1-2; TRBD1 aligns across 8 bases. This CDR3 spans 14 amino acids. The germline CDR1 and CDR2 sequences are SNHLY and FYNNEI. The V segment lost 6 bases and the J segment 4 bases; nucleotides outside the gene matches: 7. CDR3 protein: CASRETGESYGYTF. Here the CDR3 DNA reads TGTGCCAGCAGGGAGACAGGGGAAAGCTATGGCTACACCTTC.

The chain joins TRBV14 to TRBJ2-3; TRBD1 or TRBD2 may be the D gene (5 bases each). Trimming took off 6 bases at V and 4 bases at J, with 14 bases between the two ends. The CDR3 spans 14 residues. The germline CDR1 and CDR2 sequences are SGHDN and FVKESK. CDR3 bases: TGTGCCAGCAGGGGGACGAAGGGGCCAGATACGCAGTATTTT. Amino acid sequence: CASRGTKGPDTQYF.

The gene calls are TRBV20-1 and TRBJ1-4; D is possibly TRBD1 (6 bases). V lost 6 bases and J lost 7, with 15 bases in between. Germline values: CDR1 DFQATT, CDR2 SNEGSKA (reference sequence). The CDR3 has 13 residues. CDR3 in DNA: TGCAGTGCCCTGGACAGCCCCTCTGAAAAACTGTTTTTT. Encoded protein: CSALDSPSEKLFF.

J is TRBJ1-6 and V is TRBV7-9; 9 bases agree with TRBD1. The CDR3 spans 18 residues. Germline CDR1 reads SEHNR; CDR2 reads FQNEAQ (reference sequence). V lost 2 bases, J lost 0 bases, and 5 bases stayed unmatched. The CDR3 region is CASSLMGQGRSYNSPLHF. The CDR3 nucleotides are TGTGCCAGCAGCTTAATGGGACAGGGACGCTCCTATAATTCACCCCTCCACTTT.

This chain joins TRBV7-8 and TRBJ1-2; 12 bases map to TRBD1. After removal of 3 bases from V and 7 bases from J, the junction contained 9 bases not matched to a gene. The germline CDR1 and CDR2 sequences are SGHVS and FQNEAQ. The CDR3 has 16 amino acids. CDR3 DNA sequence: TGTGCCAGCAGCTTGGACCGGGACAGGGGGCGGTTTGGCTACACCTTC. This codes for CASSLDRDRGRFGYTF.

This clonotype was recorded once. The chain carries TRBV3-1 and TRBJ2-7, with D unresolved. The end of the DNA fits TRBJ2-5 better, so the J call may be wrong. This CDR3 has 15 residues. The germline V gene encodes CDR1 LGHDT and CDR2 YNNKEL (reference sequence). The CDR3 is CASSQDPTVWETQYF. CDR3 DNA sequence: TGTGCCAGCAGCCAAGATCCGACCGTATGGGAGACCCAGTACTTC.

This clonotype was seen only a few times. This chain joins TRBV20-1 and TRBJ2-4; D gene uncertain. CDR1 and CDR2 (germline): DFQATT, SNEGSKA (reference sequence). This CDR3 region has 14 residues. V was shortened by 2 bases and J by 1 base, with 9 bases between the two germline ends. Here the CDR3 reads CSARPQLAKNIQYF. CDR3 nucleotide sequence: TGCAGTGCTAGACCGCAGCTGGCCAAAAACATTCAGTACTTC.

V usage is TRBV20-1 and J usage is TRBJ2-7; either TRBD1 or TRBD2 may fit D (5 bases each). The CDR3 length is 16 residues. Per the germline V gene, CDR1 is DFQATT and CDR2 is SNEGSKA (reference sequence). Trimming stripped 0 bases from V and 0 bases from J, with 15 bases between. The CDR3 sequence: CSARDSGRTHSYEQYF. DNA for the CDR3: TGCAGTGCTAGAGATTCGGGACGGACCCACTCCTACGAGCAGTACTTC.

A single count supports this clonotype. The V gene is TRBV6-2 or TRBV6-3, the J gene TRBJ2-1, with TRBD1 identical over 9 bases. V was clipped by 6 bases and J by 4 bases; unmatched bases: 10. Germline assignment: CDR1 MNHEY and CDR2 SVGEGT. The length of the CDR3 is 16 residues. The CDR3 region has the DNA TGTGCCAGCAGCAGGTTTACCGGGACAGGGTACAATGAGCAGTTCTTC. Its translation: CASSRFTGTGYNEQFF.

This clonotype was found a few times. This chain connects TRBV19 to TRBJ1-5; D possibly corresponds to TRBD1 (5 bases). Trimming pared 3 bases from V and 7 bases from J, leaving 13 bases between. Germline CDR1 is LNHDA and CDR2 is SQIVND (reference sequence). This CDR3 has 14 residues. CDR3 in amino acids: CASSITQGPQPQHF. CDR3 DNA sequence: TGTGCCAGTAGTATTACCCAGGGACCACAGCCCCAGCATTTT.

The rearrangement joins TRBV30 to TRBJ2-5; a possible D gene is TRBD2 (7 bases). Near its end, the DNA agrees better with TRBJ2-7, so the J call may be wrong. The V gene's germline CDR1 is GTSNPN and CDR2 SVGIG (reference sequence). The CDR3 is 13 residues long. The DNA for the CDR3 is TGTGCCTCAAAAGGGGGGGGTTCGGGCGAGCAGTACTTC. This encodes CASKGGGSGEQYF.

The chain employs TRBV11-2 and TRBJ1-2, with 11 nucleotides matching TRBD1. CDR3 length: 16 amino acids. The J segment lost 8 bases and the V segment lost 5 bases, leaving 13 bases of the junction unmatched. Germline V gene lookup returns CDR1 SGHAT and CDR2 FQNNGV. In nucleotides, the CDR3 is TGTGCCAGCAGCACAAGCCCCACCGGGACAGGGGGAGGCTACACCTTC. Its translation: CASSTSPTGTGGGYTF.

In its sample, this clonotype was seen a few times. The gene calls are TRBV12-3 or TRBV12-4 and TRBJ2-7; tentative D call: TRBD1 (7 bases). This CDR3 has 15 amino acids. With 4 bases removed from V and 2 bases from J, the gap between germline ends came to 15 bases. The CDR3 is CASSYAGGGTYEQYF. The CDR3, as DNA: TGTGCCAGCAGTTACGCAGGGGGAGGAACCTACGAGCAGTACTTC.

This sequence joins TRBV12-3 or TRBV12-4 and TRBJ1-4, with D uncertain. The V gene lost 6 bases and the J gene lost 7 bases, with 15 bases spanning the gap. CDR3 length: 14 amino acids. CDR3 coding DNA: TGTGCCAGCAGCCCTCACGGGTCGGGTGAAAAACTGTTTTTT. Its protein is CASSPHGSGEKLFF.

In regard to this clonotype: The junction does not match germline at one end; this may be a read error. The CDR3 spells CAGSQDGGADTQYF. In DNA, the CDR3 is TGTGCCGGCAGCCAAGATGGAGGGGCAGATACGCAGTATTTT. The rearrangement uses TRBV3-1 and TRBJ2-3, with D possibly TRBD2 on 6 matching bases. Germline V gives CDR1 LGHDT, CDR2 YNNKEL (reference sequence). CDR3 length equals 14 residues.

In its sample, this clonotype was seen a few times. The CDR3: CASSIIRGEQYF. As DNA, the CDR3 is TGTGCCAGCAGTATAATCCGAGGCGAGCAGTACTTC. This chain links TRBV27 with TRBJ2-7; D ambiguous. CDR3 length: 12 amino acids. V dropped 5 bases and J dropped 6 bases, with 11 bases sitting between them. CDR1 MNHEY and CDR2 SMNVEV come from the germline V gene (reference sequence).

V usage is TRBV12-3 or TRBV12-4 and J usage is TRBJ1-5, with 9 bases matching TRBD1. The CDR3 runs 16 residues. J gave up 4 bases and V 5 bases, and 9 bases lay outside the gene matches. In DNA form, the CDR3 reads TGTGCCAGCAGTCCCCCGGGACAGGGCCCTAATCAGCCCCAGCATTTT. This gives the protein CASSPPGQGPNQPQHF.

This chain connects TRBV7-8 to TRBJ1-1; D remains unclear. The germline V and J ends were trimmed by 7 bases and 1 base, with 19 bases remaining between them. This CDR3 is built from 16 residues. The germline V gene has CDR1 SGHVS and CDR2 FQNEAQ. CDR3 sequence: CASTPMVAGGNTEAFF. DNA for the CDR3: TGTGCCAGCACCCCAATGGTCGCCGGCGGGAACACTGAAGCTTTCTTT.

This chain connects TRBV4-3 to TRBJ2-7, with 7 bases lining up with TRBD1. Germline loops: CDR1 LGHNA, CDR2 YSLEER. This CDR3 comprises 15 residues. V lost 5 bases, J lost 2 bases, and 9 bases stayed unmatched. The CDR3 loop reads CASSFGTDSAYEQYF. CDR3 sequence (DNA): TGCGCCAGCAGCTTTGGGACAGACTCAGCCTACGAGCAGTACTTC.

The V gene is TRBV3-1, the J gene TRBJ2-5, with unresolved D. Germline loops: CDR1 LGHDT, CDR2 YNNKEL (reference sequence). The CDR3 contains 16 residues. The ends were cut back, 0 bases at V and 1 base at J, with 12 bases in the middle. The CDR3 DNA sequence: TGTGCCAGCAGCCAAGATTTCCCCAGCAGCCAAGAGACCCAGTACTTC. Protein product: CASSQDFPSSQETQYF.

V usage is TRBV18 and J usage is TRBJ1-4, with 9 bases fitting TRBD1. The V gene end was trimmed by 3 bases and the J gene end by 9 bases; junction bases not matched to a gene: 5. The CDR3 is 14 amino acids. CDR1 and CDR2 from the germline V gene are KGHSH and LQKENI. The CDR3 DNA reads as TGTGCCAGCTCACCGGGACAGGGAAGGCAAAAACTGTTTTTT. Protein: CASSPGQGRQKLFF. Based on the CDR3 plus reference TRBV18 and TRBJ1-4, the full variable domain is NAGVMQNPRHLVRRRGQEARLRCSPMKGHSHVYWYRQLPEEGLKFMVYLQKENIIDESGMPKERFSAEFPKEGPSILRIQQVVRGDSAAYFCASSPGQGRQKLFFGSGTQLSVL.

This sequence joins TRBV5-6 and TRBJ2-4; possibly TRBD1 or TRBD2 for D (6 bases each). The CDR3 loop spans 16 amino acids. V lost 3 bases to trimming and J lost 3 bases, with 16 bases between them. Germline CDR1 SGHDT, CDR2 YYEEEE. The CDR3, as DNA: TGTGCCAGCAGCTGGCGGGGACATTCGGACAAAAACATTCAGTACTTC. Translating gives CASSWRGHSDKNIQYF.

This clonotype was seen only a few times. The J gene is TRBJ2-6, the V gene TRBV6-5; D is ambiguous. CDR3 size: 16 residues. The V end lost 5 bases, the J end lost 0 bases, and 11 bases lay between the germline ends. From germline, CDR1 is MNHEY and CDR2 SVGAGI. The CDR3 here is CASSTDDDSGANVLTF. As DNA, the CDR3 is TGTGCCAGCAGTACGGACGACGACTCTGGGGCCAACGTCCTGACTTTC.

The chain combines TRBV29-1 with TRBJ2-5; 8 positions match TRBD1. This CDR3 spans 13 amino acids. V gave up 6 bases and J gave up 5 bases; unmatched junction bases: 8. Per the germline V gene, CDR1 is SQVTM and CDR2 is ANQGSEA. The CDR3 is CSVKTGARETQYF. In DNA, the CDR3 is TGCAGCGTGAAGACAGGGGCCAGGGAGACCCAGTACTTC.

The genes are TRBV20-1 and TRBJ1-4, with a tentative D call TRBD1 (6 bases). The germline CDR1 and CDR2 sequences are DFQATT and SNEGSKA (reference sequence). CDR3 length equals 17 residues. The ends were cut back, 5 bases at V and 1 base at J, with 20 bases in the middle. CDR3 residues: CSALRWGRGETNEKLFF. The CDR3 bases are TGCAGTGCTCTTCGCTGGGGGAGGGGGGAAACTAATGAAAAACTGTTTTTT.

V usage is TRBV6-1 and J usage is TRBJ2-3; D may be TRBD1 (7 bases). The germline V gene encodes CDR1 MNHNS and CDR2 SASEGT. Trimming removed 6 bases from V and 0 bases from J, with 16 bases in between. This CDR3 is built from 16 residues. The CDR3 DNA is TGTGCCAGCAGACAGGGGACTTTTTCTAGCACAGATACGCAGTATTTT. It is translated as CASRQGTFSSTDTQYF.

The V call is TRBV2, the J call TRBJ1-5; TRBD1 might be the D (6 bases). Trimming left V 7 bases short and J 6 bases short, with 13 bases between. The CDR3 totals 13 residues. CDR1 is SNHLY, CDR2 FYNNEI, per germline. CDR3 protein: CASTPGGGQPQHF. As DNA, the CDR3 is TGTGCCAGCACCCCCGGGGGCGGTCAGCCCCAGCATTTT.